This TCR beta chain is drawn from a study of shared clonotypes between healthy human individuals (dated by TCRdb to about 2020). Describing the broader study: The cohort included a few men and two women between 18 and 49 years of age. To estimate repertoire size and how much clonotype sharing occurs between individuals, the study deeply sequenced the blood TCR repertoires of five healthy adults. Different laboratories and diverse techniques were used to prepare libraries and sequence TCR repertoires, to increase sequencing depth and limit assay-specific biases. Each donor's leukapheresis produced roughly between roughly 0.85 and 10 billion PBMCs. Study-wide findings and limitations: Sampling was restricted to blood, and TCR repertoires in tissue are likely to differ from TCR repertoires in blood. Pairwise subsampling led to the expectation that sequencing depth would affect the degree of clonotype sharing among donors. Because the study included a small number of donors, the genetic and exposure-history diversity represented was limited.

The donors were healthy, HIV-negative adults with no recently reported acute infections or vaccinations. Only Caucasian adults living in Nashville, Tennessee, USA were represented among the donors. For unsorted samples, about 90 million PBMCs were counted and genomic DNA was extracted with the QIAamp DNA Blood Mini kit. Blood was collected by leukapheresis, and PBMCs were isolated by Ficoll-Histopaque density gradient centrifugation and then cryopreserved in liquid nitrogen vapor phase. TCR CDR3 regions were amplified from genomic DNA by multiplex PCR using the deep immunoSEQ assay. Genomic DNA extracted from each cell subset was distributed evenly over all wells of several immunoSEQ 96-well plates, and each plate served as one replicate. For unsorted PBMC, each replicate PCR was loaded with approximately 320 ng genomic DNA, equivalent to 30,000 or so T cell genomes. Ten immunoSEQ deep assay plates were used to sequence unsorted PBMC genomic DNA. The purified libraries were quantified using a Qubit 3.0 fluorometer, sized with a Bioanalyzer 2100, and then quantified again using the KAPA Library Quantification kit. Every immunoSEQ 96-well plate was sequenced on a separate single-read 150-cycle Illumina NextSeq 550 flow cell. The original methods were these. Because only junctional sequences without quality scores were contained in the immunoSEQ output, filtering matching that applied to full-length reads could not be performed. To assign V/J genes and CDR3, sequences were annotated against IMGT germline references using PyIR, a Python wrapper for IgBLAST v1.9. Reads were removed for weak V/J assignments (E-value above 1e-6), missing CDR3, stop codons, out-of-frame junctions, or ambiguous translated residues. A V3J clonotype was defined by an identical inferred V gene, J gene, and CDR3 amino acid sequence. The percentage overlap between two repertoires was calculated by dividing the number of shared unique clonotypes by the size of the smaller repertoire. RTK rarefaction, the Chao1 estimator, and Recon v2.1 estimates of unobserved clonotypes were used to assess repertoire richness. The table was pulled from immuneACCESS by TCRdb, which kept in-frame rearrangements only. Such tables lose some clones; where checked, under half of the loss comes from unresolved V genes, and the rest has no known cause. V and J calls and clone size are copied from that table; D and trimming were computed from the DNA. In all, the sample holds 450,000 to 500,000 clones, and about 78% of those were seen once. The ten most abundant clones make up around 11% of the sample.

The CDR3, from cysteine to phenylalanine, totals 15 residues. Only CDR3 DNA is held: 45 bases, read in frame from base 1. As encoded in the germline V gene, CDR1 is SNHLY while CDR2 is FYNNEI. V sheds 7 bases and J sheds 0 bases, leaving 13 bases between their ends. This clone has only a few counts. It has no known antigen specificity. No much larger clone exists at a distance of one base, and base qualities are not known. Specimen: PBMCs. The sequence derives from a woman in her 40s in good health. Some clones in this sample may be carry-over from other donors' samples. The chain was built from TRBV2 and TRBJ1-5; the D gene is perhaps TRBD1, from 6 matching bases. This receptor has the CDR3 CASTADSLSNQPQHF. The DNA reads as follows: TGTGCCAGCACTGCGGACAGTCTTAGCAATCAGCCCCAGCATTTT. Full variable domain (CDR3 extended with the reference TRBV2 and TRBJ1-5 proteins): EPEVTQTPSHQVTQMGQEVILRCVPISNHLYFYWYRQILGQKVEFLVSFYNNEISEKSEIFDDQFSVERPDGSNFTLKIRSTKLEDSAMYFCASTADSLSNQPQHFGDGTRLSIL.